This is a list of T cell receptor beta chains from one sample in a study of long-term antiretroviral therapy in people with HIV. Produced via immunoSEQ multiplex PCR; TCRdb's table is partial and in-frame only. The profile shows about 34,000 clones, approximately 83% of them singletons. The sample consisted of unsorted PBMCs, taken 0.4 years before starting antiretroviral therapy. The receptors derive from a man aged 18 to 30 with HIV. Both conserved end residues are part of each CDR3. The order of the fields is V gene, D gene, J gene, clone size, CDR3 protein, CDR3 DNA. The D gene is left open where the match is weak. Rows give clone size only sometimes, using once, few, many, or a class for an expanded clone.

>TRBV6-6|.|TRBJ1-2|.
CASSSDRFSYGYTF
TGTGCCAGCAGTTCCGACAGGTTTTCCTATGGCTACACCTTC
>TRBV10-1|.|TRBJ1-1|.
CASTPGGNTEAFF
TGCGCCAGCACCCCGGGGGGGAACACTGAAGCTTTCTTT
>TRBV5-4|TRBD1|TRBJ2-7|once
CASSLDRYEQYF
TGTGCCAGCAGCCTGGACAGGTACGAGCAGTACTTC
>TRBV28|.|TRBJ1-4|once
CASSPASSNEKLFF
TGTGCCAGCAGCCCTGCCTCGAGTAATGAAAAACTGTTTTTT
>TRBV7-6|TRBD1|TRBJ2-7|.
CASSPVGGGYEQYF
TGTGCCAGCAGTCCTGTAGGGGGCGGGTACGAGCAGTACTTC
>TRBV19|.|TRBJ2-7|.
CASSTYGQFVYEQYF
TGTGCCAGTAGTACCTACGGACAGTTCGTCTACGAGCAGTACTTC
>TRBV21-1|.|TRBJ1-5|few
CATTGGRFDQPQHF
TGTGCCACCACGGGGGGGCGTTTTGATCAGCCCCAGCATTTT
>TRBV4-1|TRBD2|TRBJ2-1|.
CASSQEPGLAGNEQFF
TGCGCCAGCAGCCAGGAACCGGGACTAGCGGGTAATGAGCAGTTCTTC
>TRBV7-8|.|TRBJ1-4|.
CASSLTSANEKLFF
TGTGCCAGCAGCCTGACCTCAGCTAATGAAAAACTGTTTTTT
>TRBV19|.|TRBJ2-7|.
CASSMGSPYEQYF
TGTGCCAGTAGTATGGGCAGCCCCTACGAGCAGTACTTC
>TRBV7-8|.|TRBJ2-7|.
CASSIRPSSYEQYF
TGTGCCAGCAGCATCAGACCTAGCTCCTACGAGCAGTACTTC
>TRBV30|.|TRBJ2-7|.
CAWRFDTRSYEQYF
TGTGCCTGGAGATTTGACACAAGGTCCTACGAGCAGTACTTC